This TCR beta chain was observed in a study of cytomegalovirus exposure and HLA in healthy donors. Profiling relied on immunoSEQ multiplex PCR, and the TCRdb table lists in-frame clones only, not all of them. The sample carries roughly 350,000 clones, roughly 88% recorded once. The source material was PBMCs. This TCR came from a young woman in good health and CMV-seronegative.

CDR3 amino acids: CAIRNPATSGTSYEQYF. In DNA, the CDR3 is TGTGCCATCAGAAACCCTGCGACTAGCGGTACCTCCTACGAGCAGTACTTC. This rearrangement joins TRBV10-3 to TRBJ2-7; TRBD2 matches 9 bases. The V gene's germline CDR1 is ENHRY and CDR2 SYGVKD. V shed 6 bases, J shed 0 bases, and the junction held 12 bases outside the gene matches. The CDR3 extends over 17 amino acids.